The clone carrying this T cell receptor beta chain was counted only a few times. The authors ran a second PCR of about 7 to 11 cycles using a sample-barcoded 5' primer and a J-beta primer mix. Each CDR3 protein is one row after TCRdb ran MiXCR on the 5' RACE reads. In the table there are about 720,000 distinct CDR3 sequences, around 25% of which are singletons. This sample is drawn from a study of blood T cells in healthy people across ages. The germline CDR1 and CDR2 sequences are PRHDT and FYEKMQ (reference sequence). This CDR3 is 15 amino acids long. Germline trimming cut 5 bases from V and 4 bases from J; bases unmatched to any gene: 8. Another study also made use of these data, one on T cells of mothers and their children.

Sequencing was done on a sample of blood. This sequence joins TRBV13 and TRBJ2-3; 8 bases match TRBD2. This clonotype was obtained from a boy aged 5-17 years in good health. CDR3 protein: CASSTRGGRADTQYF. Written as DNA, the CDR3 is TGTGCCAGCAGCACGCGCGGGGGGAGGGCAGATACGCAGTATTTT.